Presented here are 2 T cell receptor beta chains from one specimen sequenced in a study of CD8 T cells in Susac syndrome. The RNA input was roughly 0.45 to 1 ug, and it was reverse transcribed with random hexamers. TCRdb analysed the immunoSEQ multiplex PCR reads with MiXCR anew, one entry per CDR3 protein. The sample shows roughly 130,000 distinct CDR3 sequences, roughly 95% of them seen only once. The sample taken for sequencing was CD4+ T cells from PBMCs. The receptors shown here come from a human donor with Susac syndrome.

The chain has TRBV20-1 and TRBJ2-5, with D possibly being TRBD2 (6 bases). Germline V lookup: CDR1 DFQATT, CDR2 SNEGSKA (reference sequence). The CDR3 runs 14 residues. Trimming removed 4 bases from V and 4 bases from J, with 16 bases in between. CDR3 DNA: TGCAGTGCTACCCCAACGAGGGGAGGAGAGACCCAGTACTTC. It is translated as CSATPTRGGETQYF.

The J gene is TRBJ1-1, the V gene TRBV30, with a weak D call TRBD1 (6 bases). CDR1 GTSNPN and CDR2 SVGIG come from the germline V gene (reference sequence). V was clipped by 4 bases and J by 0 bases, with 9 bases between them. The CDR3 is made up of 13 amino acids. CDR3 amino acids: CAWKGGLNTEAFF. The CDR3 region has the DNA TGTGCCTGGAAAGGGGGATTGAACACTGAAGCTTTCTTT.